This T cell receptor beta chain was obtained from a study of long-term antiretroviral therapy in people with HIV. Overall study results and limits: ART was followed by higher diversity that remained below transplant donor controls.

Running of the v3.0 immunoSEQ assay took place at survey level. The protocol was immunoSEQ multiplex PCR, while the TCRdb copy is restricted to in-frame clones and leaves out a portion. The repertoire holds about 42,000 clones, with roughly nine tenths as singletons. United States facilities provided treatment to all participants with HIV. The CDR3 is made up of 14 amino acids. Germline V gene data show CDR1 as SGHTA and CDR2 as FQGTGA. The ends were cut back, 2 bases at V and 2 bases at J, with 9 bases in the middle. This clone was found a few times. The antigen is unknown. This receptor was obtained from a woman between 50 and 59 years old with HIV. The source material was unsorted PBMCs, sampled 0.1 years before starting antiretroviral therapy. The chain recombines TRBV7-3 with TRBJ1-1; D unclear. CDR3 in DNA: TGTGCCAGCAGCTTAGGGCAGACTAACACTGAAGCTTTCTTT. Amino acid sequence: CASSLGQTNTEAFF.